One and the same sample provided the 21 T cell receptor beta chains below, sequenced in a study of T cells in Graves' hyperthyroidism and ophthalmopathy (dated by TCRdb to the late 2010s). The library was produced with multiplex PCR. The data were produced on an Illumina HiSeq 2000. The TCR beta CDR3 regions were amplified from RNA transcripts. A first-round RT-PCR of the TCR CDR3 used the HTBI primer set with the Qiagen OneStep RT-PCR kit. The public reads were reanalyzed by TCRdb: fastp trimming at Q25, MiXCR alignment, in-frame beta chains only. Entries that share a CDR3 protein sequence are merged under the most common genes and DNA. The sample table holds approximately 720,000 distinct CDR3 sequences, of which 18% were seen once. The ten largest clonotypes hold around 15% of the sample. Sequencing was carried out using blood. Receptors originate from a woman between 50 and 59 years old with Graves' hyperthyroidism that later progressed to Graves' ophthalmopathy.

This sequence joins TRBV5-1 and TRBJ1-5; perhaps TRBD1 as D (5 bases). Judging by the DNA end, TRBJ2-3 fits better; the J call may be wrong. CDR3 size: 15 residues. Germline loops: CDR1 SGHRS, CDR2 YFSETQ. Here the CDR3 DNA reads TGCGCCAGCAGCTTGGGTTCGCAGGACAATCAGCCCCAGTATTTT. Translation: CASSLGSQDNQPQYF.

This clonotype was counted a few times. The chain recombines TRBV11-2 with TRBJ2-2; 10 nucleotides line up with TRBD2. The V gene's germline CDR1 is SGHAT and CDR2 FQNNGV. The CDR3 is made up of 18 amino acids. The ends lost 1 base at V and 5 bases at J; junction bases unmatched: 10. The CDR3, as DNA: TGTGCCAGCAGCTTAGGGTCAAGCGGGGGGGTAGAAACCGGGGAGCTGTTTTTT. Translating it yields CASSLGSSGGVETGELFF.

This clonotype has a handful of counts. V usage is TRBV9 and J usage is TRBJ1-1; D call uncertain. Trimming pared 0 bases from V and 4 bases from J, leaving 7 bases between. The CDR3 runs to 13 residues. The germline CDR1 and CDR2 sequences are SGDLS and YYNGEE. The CDR3 DNA sequence: TGTGCCAGCAGCGTAGAAAGCGGCACTGAAGCTTTCTTT. It encodes CASSVESGTEAFF.

The table lists this clonotype with many counts. CDR3 in amino acids: CASSFVASGGVSPYNEQFF. The CDR3 DNA is TGTGCCAGCAGTTTCGTCGCTAGCGGGGGGGTATCACCCTACAATGAGCAGTTCTTC. The chain combines TRBV2 with TRBJ2-1; 12 bases map to TRBD2. This CDR3 contains 19 residues. Germline lookup yields CDR1 SNHLY and CDR2 FYNNEI. V dropped 5 bases and J dropped 2; count of bases not matched to a gene: 13.

This clonotype came up a few times. The rearrangement links TRBV7-9 to TRBJ1-6; D might be TRBD1 (5 bases). The CDR3 totals 15 residues. Germline assignment: CDR1 SEHNR and CDR2 FQNEAQ (reference sequence). Trimming stripped 5 bases from V and 6 bases from J, with 14 bases between. CDR3 sequence (DNA): TGTGCCAGCAGCCCCGACAGATACTTTAATTCACCCCTCCACTTT. Translating it yields CASSPDRYFNSPLHF. Based on the CDR3 plus reference TRBV7-9 and TRBJ1-6, the full variable domain is DTGVSQNPRHKITKRGQNVTFRCDPISEHNRLYWYRQTLGQGPEFLTYFQNEAQLEKSRLLSDRFSAERPKGSFSTLEIQRTEQGDSAMYLCASSPDRYFNSPLHFGNGTRLTVT.

The chain joins TRBV7-2 to TRBJ1-4, with D unresolved. Germline V gene lookup returns CDR1 SGHTA and CDR2 FQGNSA. V lost 5 bases and J 0 bases, leaving 13 bases between the germline ends. The CDR3 has 16 amino acids. The CDR3 DNA follows: TGTGCCAGCAGCCTATGGGGAGATGCAACTAATGAAAAACTGTTTTTT. Translating it yields CASSLWGDATNEKLFF.

This clonotype was observed at least ten times. This chain uses TRBV20-1 with TRBJ2-7; a weak D match, TRBD1 (5 bases). Looked up from germline, CDR1 is DFQATT and CDR2 is SNEGSKA (reference sequence). The V end lost 0 bases, the J end lost 0 bases, and 15 bases lay between the germline ends. This CDR3 is built from 16 residues. The CDR3 loop is CSAREPGHANSYEQYF. The CDR3 nucleotides read TGCAGTGCTAGAGAGCCAGGACACGCTAACTCCTACGAGCAGTACTTC.

This clonotype showed up just a few times. The rearrangement links TRBV9 to TRBJ1-2; D uncertain. Germline CDR1 is SGDLS and CDR2 is YYNGEE. V was trimmed by 4 bases and J by 8 bases, leaving 18 bases between them. CDR3 length equals 14 residues. CDR3 in amino acids: CASSPRRSDWGYTF. For the CDR3, the DNA is TGTGCCAGCAGCCCTCGACGGTCGGATTGGGGCTACACCTTC.

This clonotype was recorded once. The genes are TRBV10-3 and TRBJ1-2; D unclear. This CDR3 contains 15 residues. Germline V gene sequence: CDR1 ENHRY, CDR2 SYGVKD. Trimming took 0 bases from V and 8 from J, leaving 16 bases between them. CDR3 residues: CAISESTGEIGGYTF. In DNA, the CDR3 is TGTGCCATCAGTGAGTCAACGGGAGAAATCGGAGGCTACACCTTC.

In its sample, this clonotype was seen many times. The V gene is TRBV2, the J gene TRBJ1-5, with 7 bases matching TRBD1. With V trimmed by 5 bases and J by 1 base, 8 bases remained unmatched. The CDR3 spans 16 residues. Germline values: CDR1 SNHLY, CDR2 FYNNEI. The chain's CDR3 is CASSRPGGNSNQPQHF. The CDR3, as DNA: TGTGCCAGCAGTCGTCCAGGGGGGAACAGCAATCAGCCCCAGCATTTT.

This clonotype was recorded many times. The genes are TRBV5-1 and TRBJ1-1; maybe TRBD1 (6 bases). With 6 bases removed from V and 0 bases from J, the gap between germline ends came to 12 bases. The CDR3 covers 14 residues. The V gene's germline CDR1 is SGHRS and CDR2 YFSETQ. The CDR3 reads CASTGGALNTEAFF. CDR3 DNA: TGCGCCAGCACCGGGGGGGCCTTGAACACTGAAGCTTTCTTT.

This clonotype came up once. A much larger clone differs from this one at a single base, so this may be a read error. CDR3 DNA sequence: TGTGCCAGCAGTGGACTAGCGGGGGCACAAGAGACCCAGTACTTC. Encoded protein: CASSGLAGAQETQYF. The rearrangement uses TRBV25-1 and TRBJ2-5, with 12 bases identical to TRBD2. J gave up 2 bases and V 4 bases, and 2 bases lay outside the gene matches. CDR1 MGHDK and CDR2 SYGVNS come from the germline V gene. This CDR3 is built from 15 residues. Based on the CDR3 plus reference TRBV25-1 and TRBJ2-5, the full variable domain is EADIYQTPRYLVIGTGKKITLECSQTMGHDKMYWYQQDPGMELHLIHYSYGVNSTEKGDLSSESTVSRIRTEHFPLTLESARPSHTSQYLCASSGLAGAQETQYFGPGTRLLVL.

The chain has TRBV6-1 and TRBJ1-4; D not resolved. This CDR3 is built from 14 residues. Germline values: CDR1 MNHNS, CDR2 SASEGT. Trimming removed 7 bases at V and 7 bases at J, with 16 bases between. CDR3 in amino acids: CASTPRLRSEKLFF. CDR3 nucleotide sequence: TGTGCCAGCACCCCCCGGTTGCGGAGTGAAAAACTGTTTTTT.

This chain links TRBV5-1 with TRBJ2-5; a weak D match, TRBD1 (8 bases). The CDR3 covers 15 residues. Trimming pared 4 bases from V and 5 bases from J, leaving 18 bases between. Germline CDR1 SGHRS, CDR2 YFSETQ. The CDR3 is CASSGGAQGAETQYF. CDR3 nucleotides: TGCGCCAGCAGCGGGGGGGCCCAGGGGGCCGAGACCCAGTACTTC.

This clonotype was counted a few times. The chain links TRBV6-2 or TRBV6-3 to TRBJ1-2; no clear D. Germline loops: CDR1 MNHEY, CDR2 SVGEGT. CDR3 length: 17 residues. V dropped 5 bases and J dropped 4 bases, with 23 bases sitting between them. The CDR3 is CASSTLGGRADSYGYTF. CDR3 sequence (DNA): TGTGCCAGCAGTACCCTTGGTGGGCGAGCCGATAGCTATGGCTACACCTTC.

The V and J genes are TRBV9 and TRBJ1-2; 7 nucleotides line up with TRBD1. Germline assignment: CDR1 SGDLS and CDR2 YYNGEE. The V gene end was trimmed by 1 base and the J gene end by 4 bases; junction bases not matched to a gene: 7. The CDR3 runs to 15 residues. The CDR3 nucleotides read TGTGCCAGCAGCGTAACAGACAGGGTGGCCTATGGCTACACCTTC. Translation: CASSVTDRVAYGYTF.

V usage is TRBV18 and J usage is TRBJ1-2, with D perhaps matching TRBD1 (6 bases). The CDR3 runs 14 residues. The V gene lost 3 bases and the J gene lost 6 bases, with 14 bases spanning the gap. Germline assignment: CDR1 KGHSH and CDR2 LQKENI. Here the CDR3 DNA reads TGTGCCAGCTCACCCGGGGGCGCCGGGAATGGCTACACCTTC. The encoded protein is CASSPGGAGNGYTF.

Ten or more counts support this clonotype. J is TRBJ2-1 and V is TRBV6-1, with 7 nucleotides matching TRBD2. Germline values: CDR1 MNHNS, CDR2 SASEGT. V shed 7 bases and J 2 bases; nucleotides not matched to a gene: 5. This CDR3 has 14 residues. The CDR3 region has the DNA TGTGCCAGCACCCCAAGCGGGGCCTACAATGAGCAGTTCTTC. This codes for CASTPSGAYNEQFF.

In this sample, this clonotype turned up many times. V and J are TRBV12-3 or TRBV12-4 and TRBJ1-2; D not certain. This CDR3 region has 14 residues. Trimming removed 5 bases from V and 5 bases from J, with 15 bases in between. The CDR3 sequence is CASSHLRADYGYTF. CDR3 bases: TGTGCCAGCAGTCATCTTAGGGCCGATTATGGCTACACCTTC.

For this clonotype: Being one base from a much bigger clone, this may be a read error. The chain uses TRBV6-1 and TRBJ1-5; 9 bases match TRBD1. Germline V gives CDR1 MNHNS, CDR2 SASEGT. The CDR3 contains 16 residues. The chain's CDR3 is CASRRTGERRNRPQHF. The CDR3 DNA follows: TGTGCCAGCAGAAGGACAGGGGAAAGACGCAATCGGCCCCAGCATTTT.

The chain uses TRBV7-9 and TRBJ2-2; D remains unclear. CDR3 length: 12 residues. CDR1 and CDR2 (germline): SEHNR, FQNEAQ (reference sequence). Deletions cut 5 bases from V and 7 bases from J, with 8 bases between. CDR3 sequence (DNA): TGTGCCAGCAGCCAAGTAGGCGGGGAGCTGTTTTTT. Its translation: CASSQVGGELFF.